This passage covers 15 T cell receptor beta chains from one sample sequenced in a study of radiotherapy plus CTLA-4 blockade in lung cancer (dated by TCRdb to between 2017 and 2018). Libraries were built with the immunoSEQ multiplex PCR assay. Drawn from immuneACCESS, this table holds only the in-frame rearrangements with V and J called that TCRdb kept. Clones are partly lost; checked studies trace under half to an unresolved V gene and leave the rest unexplained. The sample table records over 40,000 clones; 80% to 85% of these occur just once. The ten largest clonotypes hold roughly 3.3% of the sample. The sample was peripheral blood, taken from a patient treated with radiotherapy plus ipilimumab. The receptors come from a human donor with non-small cell lung cancer who had stable disease on radiotherapy plus ipilimumab.

The V and J genes are TRBV5-4 and TRBJ2-5, with TRBD2 matching over 9 bases. The CDR3 is 15 residues long. V lost 1 base and J lost 0; bases outside the gene matches: 1. Looked up from germline, CDR1 is SGHNT and CDR2 is YYREEE (reference sequence). The CDR3 region is CASSLTSGYQETQYF. The DNA of the CDR3 is TGTGCCAGCAGCTTGACTAGCGGGTACCAAGAGACCCAGTACTTC.

This sequence joins TRBV11-3 and TRBJ2-1; unclear D gene. Trimming left V 5 bases short and J 6 bases short, with 5 bases between. CDR1 is SGHNT, CDR2 YENEEA, per germline. This CDR3 region has 11 residues. The CDR3 DNA sequence: TGTGCCAGCAGCACGAGCAATGAGCAGTTCTTC. Translated: CASSTSNEQFF.

Here the CDR3 DNA reads TGTGCCTGGAGTGTGCTGGACCACGAGGGAAAACTGTTTTTT. Its translation is CAWSVLDHEGKLFF. The rearrangement joins TRBV30 to TRBJ1-4; no clear D gene. This CDR3 region has 14 residues. Germline loops: CDR1 GTSNPN, CDR2 SVGIG (reference sequence). The germline V and J ends were trimmed by 0 bases and 10 bases, with 15 bases remaining between them.

This chain connects TRBV6-4 to TRBJ1-1; D is ambiguous. The CDR3 runs 14 residues. Trimming shortened V by 5 bases and J by 1 base, and 11 bases separated the two germline ends. Germline V gene data show CDR1 as MRHNA and CDR2 as SNTAGT. CDR3 sequence reads: CASSSNPGNTEAFF. In DNA, the CDR3 is TGTGCCAGCAGTTCGAACCCGGGGAACACTGAAGCTTTCTTT.

The gene calls are TRBV28 and TRBJ1-5, with D tentatively TRBD1 (5 bases). Germline values: CDR1 MDHEN, CDR2 SYDVKM. Trimming shortened V by 5 bases and J by 5 bases, and 10 bases separated the two germline ends. CDR3 length: 13 residues. The CDR3 coding sequence is TGTGCCAGCAGTCCCGTAGGGGATCAGCCCCAGCATTTT. Its translation is CASSPVGDQPQHF.

The gene calls are TRBV7-9 and TRBJ2-5; unclear D gene. V lost 1 base and J lost 5, with 14 bases in between. CDR1 and CDR2 (germline): SEHNR, FQNEAQ (reference sequence). The CDR3 is 15 residues long. The CDR3: CASSLGLSPRETQYF. Written as DNA, the CDR3 is TGTGCCAGCAGCTTAGGCCTCTCCCCACGGGAGACCCAGTACTTC.

The chain links TRBV27 to TRBJ2-7; 7 positions match TRBD2. Losses at the gene ends were 2 bases for V and 7 bases for J; bases not matched to a gene: 2. The CDR3 totals 12 residues. Germline V gene data show CDR1 as MNHEY and CDR2 as SMNVEV (reference sequence). The CDR3 DNA sequence: TGTGCCAGCAGTTTACTGGGGGGGGAGCAGTACTTC. Amino acids: CASSLLGGEQYF.

The chain joins TRBV15 to TRBJ2-3, with 13 bases lining up with TRBD2. Germline CDR1 and CDR2: LNHNV and YYDKDF (reference sequence). The CDR3 totals 15 residues. The ends lost 5 bases at V and 7 bases at J; junction bases unmatched: 6. CDR3 sequence: CATSGGLAGLHTQYF. The CDR3 bases are TGTGCCACCAGCGGGGGACTAGCGGGGTTGCATACGCAGTATTTT. The full variable domain, rest sourced from reference TRBV15 and TRBJ2-3, is DAMVIQNPRYQVTQFGKPVTLSCSQTLNHNVMYWYQQKSSQAPKLLFHYYDKDFNNEADTPDNFQSRRPNTSFCFLDIRSPGLGDTAMYLCATSGGLAGLHTQYFGPGTRLTVL.

The CDR3: CASSQWTSGSSTDTQYF. DNA of the CDR3: TGTGCCAGCAGTCAATGGACTAGCGGGAGTAGCACAGATACGCAGTATTTT. This sequence joins TRBV28 and TRBJ2-3; TRBD2 matches 13 bases. CDR1 and CDR2 from the germline V gene are MDHEN and SYDVKM. The CDR3 extends over 17 amino acids. V lost 5 bases, J lost 0 bases, and 5 bases stayed unmatched. Full variable domain (remainder filled in from reference TRBV28 and TRBJ2-3): DVKVTQSSRYLVKRTGEKVFLECVQDMDHENMFWYRQDPGLGLRLIYFSYDVKMKEKGDIPEGYSVSREKKERFSLILESASTNQTSMYLCASSQWTSGSSTDTQYFGPGTRLTVL.

The chain's CDR3 is CASIILRAGSTEAFF. CDR3 coding DNA: TGTGCCAGCATTATTCTCAGGGCCGGCAGCACTGAAGCTTTCTTT. This rearrangement joins TRBV28 to TRBJ1-1; TRBD1 might be the D (5 bases). This CDR3 region has 15 residues. Per the germline V gene, CDR1 is MDHEN and CDR2 is SYDVKM. V lost 7 bases to trimming and J lost 4 bases, with 19 bases between them.

The V call is TRBV18, the J call TRBJ2-7, with 10 bases that match TRBD1. Germline CDR1 KGHSH, CDR2 LQKENI. V trimming: 3 bases; J trimming: 4 bases; junction bases outside the gene matches: 3. The CDR3 has 14 amino acids. DNA for the CDR3: TGTGCCAGCTCACCCGGGACAGGGGAATACGAGCAGTACTTC. Its protein product is CASSPGTGEYEQYF.

The CDR3 spells CAISGTGGYEQYF. The CDR3 coding sequence is TGTGCCATCAGTGGGACAGGGGGCTACGAGCAGTACTTC. V usage is TRBV10-3 and J usage is TRBJ2-7, with 10 bases identical to TRBD1. Germline V gives CDR1 ENHRY, CDR2 SYGVKD. The junction had 0 bases not matched to a gene; V was cut back by 4 bases and J by 3 bases. The CDR3 covers 13 residues.

The CDR3 sequence: CASSLTGDGGTDTQYF. The CDR3 nucleotides are TGTGCCAGCAGTCTAACAGGGGATGGGGGCACAGATACGCAGTATTTT. The V gene is TRBV27, the J gene TRBJ2-3; 7 bases map to TRBD1. The germline CDR1 and CDR2 sequences are MNHEY and SMNVEV (reference sequence). This CDR3 comprises 16 residues. V was clipped by 5 bases and J by 1 base; unmatched bases: 9.

The chain has TRBV9 and TRBJ1-3; possibly TRBD1 for D (6 bases). Germline V gene data show CDR1 as SGDLS and CDR2 as YYNGEE. This CDR3 spans 14 amino acids. V was shortened by 4 bases and J by 8 bases, with 16 bases between the two germline ends. CDR3 sequence: CASSKRQVRDTIYF. CDR3 DNA sequence: TGTGCCAGCAGCAAAAGACAGGTTCGTGACACCATATATTTT.

CDR3 coding DNA: TGTGCCAGCAGTTTAGGGGGTCTGTTTAGCGGGAGAATAAATGAGCAGTTCTTC. Translated, it gives CASSLGGLFSGRINEQFF. The genes are TRBV28 and TRBJ2-1, with TRBD2 identical over 9 bases. The germline gives CDR1 MDHEN, CDR2 SYDVKM. J gave up 7 bases and V 2 bases, and 15 bases lay outside the gene matches. This CDR3 spans 18 amino acids.